The clone carrying this T cell receptor (beta chain) was recorded many times. This entry is derived from a study of neurological immune-mediated disorders. The method for making cDNA was 5'RACE, and it used 10-nucleotide random UMIs. TCRdb redid the calling of the 5' RACE reads with MiXCR, one entry per CDR3 protein. The table has around 50,000 distinct CDR3 sequences, about a quarter seen once; the top ten hold around 25%. Trimming stripped 5 bases from V and 5 bases from J, with 27 bases between. CDR1 SEHNR and CDR2 FQNEAQ come from the germline V gene (reference sequence). CDR3 size: 18 residues. The source is a woman aged 70 to 79 in good health. Material for sequencing was PBMCs. The chain uses TRBV7-9 and TRBJ2-5; the D gene could be TRBD1 or TRBD2 (6 bases each). CDR3 DNA sequence: TGTGCCAGCAGCGAAAAAACACTACCCCGGGGGCACGAGGAGACCCAGTACTTC. It codes for CASSEKTLPRGHEETQYF. The variable domain in full, completed from reference TRBV7-9 and TRBJ2-5, reads DTGVSQNPRHKITKRGQNVTFRCDPISEHNRLYWYRQTLGQGPEFLTYFQNEAQLEKSRLLSDRFSAERPKGSFSTLEIQRTEQGDSAMYLCASSEKTLPRGHEETQYFGPGTRLLVL.